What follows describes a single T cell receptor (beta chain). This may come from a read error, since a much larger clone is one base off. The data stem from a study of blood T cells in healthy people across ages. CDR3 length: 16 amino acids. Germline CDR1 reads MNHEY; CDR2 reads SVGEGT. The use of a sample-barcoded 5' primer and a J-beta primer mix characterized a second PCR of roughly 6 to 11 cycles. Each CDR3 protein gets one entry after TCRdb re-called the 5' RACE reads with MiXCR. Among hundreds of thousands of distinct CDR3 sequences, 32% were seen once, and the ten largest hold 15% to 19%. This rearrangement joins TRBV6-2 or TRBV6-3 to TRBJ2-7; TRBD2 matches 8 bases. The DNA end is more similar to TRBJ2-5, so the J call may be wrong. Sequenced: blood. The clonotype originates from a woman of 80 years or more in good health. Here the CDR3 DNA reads TGTGTCAGCAGCCCAAGCGGGGGTTCAGGTCCGGGGACCCAGTACTTC. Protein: CVSSPSGGSGPGTQYF.